What follows are 25 T cell receptor beta chains derived from one specimen sequenced in a study of T cells in Graves' hyperthyroidism and ophthalmopathy. Amplification targeted TCR beta CDR3 regions from RNA transcripts. HTBI primers were employed in a first-round RT-PCR of the TCR CDR3. From the multiplex PCR reads, TCRdb called clonotypes with MiXCR, one entry per CDR3 protein. The sample lists more than 500,000 distinct CDR3 sequences, about 16% occurring once. Specimen: blood. These receptors came from a woman aged 25 to 39 with Graves' ophthalmopathy.

The chain uses TRBV7-9 and TRBJ2-7; a possible D gene is TRBD1 (6 bases). V gave up 8 bases and J gave up 0 bases, with 11 bases separating them. Germline CDR1 SEHNR, CDR2 FQNEAQ (reference sequence). This CDR3 region has 13 residues. CDR3 coding DNA: TGTGCCAGCGCTACAGGGAGCTCCTACGAGCAGTACTTC. It translates to CASATGSSYEQYF.

This clonotype appeared many times. This chain uses TRBV30 with TRBJ2-7; D possibly corresponds to TRBD1 (7 bases). Germline V lookup: CDR1 GTSNPN, CDR2 SVGIG (reference sequence). This CDR3 spans 14 amino acids. The V end was cut by 3 bases, the J end by 0 bases, with 12 bases between. The CDR3: CAWRRDSLSYEQYF. In DNA form, the CDR3 reads TGTGCCTGGAGGCGGGACAGCCTCTCCTACGAGCAGTACTTC.

At least ten counts were recorded for this clonotype. This chain uses TRBV7-8 with TRBJ2-3, with 8 bases identical to TRBD2. CDR1 and CDR2 (germline): SGHVS, FQNEAQ. This CDR3 contains 15 residues. With 5 bases clipped from V and 6 bases from J, the junction kept 10 bases outside the gene matches. The CDR3 loop reads CASSIFGGAGDTQYF. CDR3 nucleotides: TGTGCCAGCAGCATATTCGGGGGGGCGGGGGATACGCAGTATTTT.

This chain joins TRBV6-1 and TRBJ2-2; 7 bases map to TRBD2. The germline V gene encodes CDR1 MNHNS and CDR2 SASEGT. This CDR3 is built from 17 residues. J was trimmed by 5 bases and V by 10 bases; bases with no gene match: 19. For the CDR3, the DNA is TGTGCCATTGGGGGGGGACCACCACGGAGGGATACCGGGGAGCTGTTTTTT. Amino acids: CAIGGGPPRRDTGELFF.

The rearrangement joins TRBV3-1 to TRBJ2-2; D may be TRBD1 (5 bases). This CDR3 is built from 13 residues. V gave up 3 bases and J gave up 7 bases, with 9 bases separating them. The germline gives CDR1 LGHDT, CDR2 YNNKEL (reference sequence). CDR3 nucleotides: TGTGCCAGCAGCCACAGGGTCATCGGGGAGCTGTTTTTT. Protein: CASSHRVIGELFF.

Only a few counts were recorded for this clonotype. The chain carries TRBV15 and TRBJ2-7, with a weak D call TRBD1 (5 bases). Germline values: CDR1 LNHNV, CDR2 YYDKDF (reference sequence). The V and J ends lost 0 bases and 4 bases respectively, with 7 bases between them. The length of the CDR3 is 13 residues. CDR3 DNA: TGTGCCACCAGCAGAGATCAGGGTTACGAGCAGTACTTC. It specifies CATSRDQGYEQYF.

This clonotype appeared many times. J is TRBJ2-1 and V is TRBV10-1, with D hard to call. The CDR3 contains 13 residues. The ends were cut back, 3 bases at V and 6 bases at J, with 9 bases in the middle. Germline V gene sequence: CDR1 WNHNN, CDR2 SYGVQD (reference sequence). This chain's CDR3 is CASSDWNANEQFF. DNA of the CDR3: TGCGCCAGCAGTGATTGGAACGCCAATGAGCAGTTCTTC.

A few counts support this clonotype. The V gene is TRBV29-1, the J gene TRBJ2-7; possibly TRBD1 for D (6 bases). The germline V and J ends were trimmed by 6 bases and 4 bases, with 16 bases remaining between them. The germline V gene has CDR1 SQVTM and CDR2 ANQGSEA. The CDR3 length is 13 residues. CDR3 loop: CSVRDTSSYEQYF. The DNA for the CDR3 is TGCAGCGTACGGGACACCTCTTCTTACGAGCAGTACTTC.

There are a few counts of this clonotype. The gene calls are TRBV27 and TRBJ2-2; D tentatively fits TRBD1 or TRBD2 (5 bases each). CDR3 length equals 15 residues. The germline V gene has CDR1 MNHEY and CDR2 SMNVEV (reference sequence). V shed 4 bases and J shed 5 bases, with 14 bases lying between them. For the CDR3, the DNA is TGTGCCAGCAGTTCAACCTGGGGCGGGACCGGGGAGCTGTTTTTT. Protein sequence: CASSSTWGGTGELFF.

The chain recombines TRBV6-1 with TRBJ2-2; weak D call: TRBD1 (6 bases). Germline CDR1 MNHNS, CDR2 SASEGT. This CDR3 region has 14 residues. The V end was cut by 3 bases, the J end by 4 bases, with 9 bases between. CDR3 sequence reads: CASSEGAITGELFF. CDR3 nucleotides: TGTGCCAGCAGTGAGGGGGCTATCACCGGGGAGCTGTTTTTT.

At least ten counts were recorded for this clonotype. The genes are TRBV28 and TRBJ2-7; 10 bases are shared with TRBD2. Germline CDR1 reads MDHEN; CDR2 reads SYDVKM. The V segment lost 7 bases and the J segment 2 bases; nucleotides outside the gene matches: 8. The CDR3 has 15 amino acids. CDR3 protein: CASTQGLAGAYEQYF. DNA for the CDR3: TGTGCCAGCACTCAGGGGCTAGCGGGGGCCTACGAGCAGTACTTC.

This clonotype was detected ten times or more. The chain links TRBV11-1 to TRBJ2-3; no clear D. This CDR3 comprises 15 residues. V was cut by 2 bases and J by 3 bases, with 12 bases left in between. Germline assignment: CDR1 SGHAT and CDR2 FQDESV (reference sequence). The CDR3 sequence is CASSLWLELTDTQYF. The CDR3 DNA reads as TGTGCCAGCAGCTTATGGCTAGAGCTTACAGATACGCAGTATTTT.

This clonotype was seen a handful of times. The chain employs TRBV14 and TRBJ2-1; D might be TRBD2 (5 bases). This CDR3 spans 16 amino acids. V lost 0 bases and J 7 bases, leaving 16 bases between the germline ends. Germline CDR1 is SGHDN and CDR2 is FVKESK. Written as DNA, the CDR3 is TGTGCCAGCAGCCAAGATTTCGGTCGGGGTTCGAATGAGCAGTTCTTC. Its translation: CASSQDFGRGSNEQFF.

There are many counts of this clonotype. The V gene is TRBV20-1, the J gene TRBJ2-3; TRBD2 matches 10 bases. Germline V gene data show CDR1 as DFQATT and CDR2 as SNEGSKA (reference sequence). J gave up 6 bases and V 3 bases, and 9 bases lay outside the gene matches. CDR3 length equals 15 residues. Written as DNA, the CDR3 is TGCAGTGCTAGCGAGCCTAGCGGGAGTGCGGATACGCAGTATTTT. Protein: CSASEPSGSADTQYF.

This clonotype has only a few counts. The V call is TRBV12-3 or TRBV12-4, the J call TRBJ2-2; D possibly corresponds to TRBD1 (6 bases). There are 13 residues in the CDR3. The V and J ends lost 6 bases and 6 bases respectively, with 11 bases between them. CDR3 nucleotides: TGTGCCAGCAGGAACAGGGTCTCCGGGGAGCTGTTTTTT. Its protein is CASRNRVSGELFF.

This chain links TRBV2 with TRBJ2-7; D perhaps matches TRBD2 (5 bases). V lost 2 bases and J lost 7, with 12 bases in between. This CDR3 has 13 residues. Germline loops: CDR1 SNHLY, CDR2 FYNNEI. The DNA of the CDR3 is TGTGCCAGCAGTGAAAGTCTTCTAGCTGAGCAGTACTTC. It translates to CASSESLLAEQYF.

This clonotype was observed at least ten times. The V and J genes are TRBV5-1 and TRBJ2-7, with D maybe TRBD1 (5 bases). CDR3 length equals 13 residues. The V end was cut by 0 bases, the J end by 5 bases, with 9 bases between. The V gene's germline CDR1 is SGHRS and CDR2 YFSETQ. The CDR3 DNA sequence: TGCGCCAGCAGCTTGGCAGGGATCCACGAGCAGTACTTC. Amino acid sequence: CASSLAGIHEQYF.

This chain links TRBV19 with TRBJ2-3; weak D call: TRBD2 (5 bases). Trimming pared 3 bases from V and 1 base from J, leaving 17 bases between. Germline CDR1 LNHDA, CDR2 SQIVND (reference sequence). This CDR3 comprises 17 residues. CDR3 residues: CASSISRAGFRTDTQYF. The CDR3 coding sequence is TGTGCCAGTAGTATTTCGCGGGCAGGTTTTCGCACAGATACGCAGTATTTT.

The chain links TRBV19 to TRBJ1-5; D may be TRBD1 (6 bases). The V and J ends lost 3 bases and 6 bases respectively, with 15 bases between them. The CDR3 has 15 residues. Germline V CDR1 and CDR2: LNHDA, SQIVND (reference sequence). CDR3 coding DNA: TGTGCCAGTAGTATGAGCTCGGGGGGCGGTCAGCCCCAGCATTTT. Residues: CASSMSSGGGQPQHF. The variable domain in full, completed from reference TRBV19 and TRBJ1-5, reads DGGITQSPKYLFRKEGQNVTLSCEQNLNHDAMYWYRQDPGQGLRLIYYSQIVNDFQKGDIAEGYSVSREKKESFPLTVTSAQKNPTAFYLCASSMSSGGGQPQHFGDGTRLSIL.

The J gene is TRBJ2-3, the V gene TRBV12-3 or TRBV12-4; maybe TRBD2 (6 bases). Deletions cut 0 bases from V and 5 bases from J, with 15 bases between. There are 16 residues in the CDR3. The CDR3 DNA sequence: TGTGCCAGCAGTTTAGCAACAGGCGGGAATCAAGATACGCAGTATTTT. As protein: CASSLATGGNQDTQYF.

This clonotype turned up a few times. This chain links TRBV7-2 with TRBJ1-1; D is uncertain. The CDR3 contains 15 residues. The V end lost 1 base, the J end lost 1 base, and 10 bases lay between the germline ends. From germline, CDR1 is SGHTA and CDR2 FQGNSA. The CDR3 nucleotides read TGTGCCAGCAGCTTAGTAGGAAAAGCGAACACTGAAGCTTTCTTT. Amino acid sequence: CASSLVGKANTEAFF.

This clonotype was observed a few times. V gene TRBV12-3 or TRBV12-4 combines with J gene TRBJ2-5; TRBD2 is a possible D gene (7 bases). The V end was cut by 3 bases, the J end by 5 bases, with 13 bases between. CDR3 size: 14 residues. Written as DNA, the CDR3 is TGTGCCAGCAGTTTGGGGGGGGCGAGGGAGACCCAGTACTTC. This sequence encodes CASSLGGARETQYF.

This clonotype was seen repeatedly, ten times or more. The chain combines TRBV5-1 with TRBJ2-3, with D perhaps TRBD2 (7 bases). The germline CDR1 and CDR2 sequences are SGHRS and YFSETQ. This CDR3 has 17 amino acids. V gave up 3 bases and J gave up 1 base, with 18 bases separating them. CDR3 sequence (DNA): TGCGCCAGCAGCTCGGAAAGGGGGGGACTGGGCACAGATACGCAGTATTTT. Amino acids: CASSSERGGLGTDTQYF.

Here the CDR3 reads CASSVGPAGLSYF. In nucleotides, the CDR3 is TGTGCCAGCTCAGTGGGTCCGGCGGGCCTCAGCTACTTC. This chain connects TRBV18 to TRBJ2-5, with D perhaps matching TRBD2 (5 bases). The germline V and J ends were trimmed by 5 bases and 14 bases, with 21 bases remaining between them. The CDR3 totals 13 residues. CDR1 and CDR2 from the germline V gene are KGHSH and LQKENI. Full variable domain (missing parts from reference TRBV18 and TRBJ2-5): NAGVMQNPRHLVRRRGQEARLRCSPMKGHSHVYWYRQLPEEGLKFMVYLQKENIIDESGMPKERFSAEFPKEGPSILRIQQVVRGDSAAYFCASSVGPAGLSYFGPGTRLLVL.

This clonotype has at least ten counts. The V call is TRBV6-2 or TRBV6-3, the J call TRBJ1-6; the match to TRBD1 covers 8 bases. CDR1 is MNHEY and CDR2 is SVGEGT in the germline V gene. The CDR3 contains 16 residues. J lost 8 bases, V lost 6 bases, and 12 bases had no gene match. CDR3 bases: TGTGCCAGCAGCGAGGTCTCTGGACAGGGCCATTCACCCCTCCACTTT. Protein sequence: CASSEVSGQGHSPLHF.